This T cell receptor beta chain was retrieved from a study of blood T cell repertoires in COVID-19. Assay: immunoSEQ multiplex PCR; the TCRdb copy retains only in-frame clones and omits some. The sample records about 200,000 clones, more than 80% being singletons. Sequenced material: PBMCs or T cells enriched from blood (not recorded which). The TCR was taken from a woman aged 18 to 35 who had recovered from COVID-19.

The CDR3 is CASRAGTELYNEQFF. For the CDR3, the DNA is TGTGCCAGTAGAGCCGGGACTGAGCTTTACAATGAGCAGTTCTTC. The V call is TRBV19, the J call TRBJ2-1, with a weak D call TRBD2 (6 bases). Germline V gene data show CDR1 as LNHDA and CDR2 as SQIVND (reference sequence). This CDR3 is built from 15 residues. V was cut by 6 bases and J by 4 bases, with 16 bases left in between. The variable domain in full, completed from reference TRBV19 and TRBJ2-1, reads DGGITQSPKYLFRKEGQNVTLSCEQNLNHDAMYWYRQDPGQGLRLIYYSQIVNDFQKGDIAEGYSVSREKKESFPLTVTSAQKNPTAFYLCASRAGTELYNEQFFGPGTRLTVL.